This TCR beta chain stems from a study of cytomegalovirus exposure and HLA in healthy donors. V was cut by 7 bases and J by 8 bases, with 14 bases left in between. Germline CDR1 is MDHEN and CDR2 is SYDVKM. The CDR3 is 12 amino acids. PCR employed 60 Vbeta and 13 Jbeta primers. Assay: immunoSEQ multiplex PCR; the TCRdb copy retains only in-frame clones and omits some. The sample lists more than 150,000 clones, around 80% occurring once. The J gene is TRBJ1-1, the V gene TRBV28; D unresolved. This TCR was sampled from a woman under 30 in good health and CMV-seropositive. The sequenced sample was PBMCs. CDR3 region: CASKRLVAEAFF. The CDR3 bases are TGTGCCAGCAAGCGACTAGTCGCGGAAGCTTTCTTT. The variable domain in full, with the rest retrieved from reference TRBV28 and TRBJ1-1, is DVKVTQSSRYLVKRTGEKVFLECVQDMDHENMFWYRQDPGLGLRLIYFSYDVKMKEKGDIPEGYSVSREKKERFSLILESASTNQTSMYLCASKRLVAEAFFGQGTRLTVV.